Included here is one T cell receptor (beta chain) sequence, with context. The data derive from a study of control samples from healthy donors and cancer patients. The V gene's germline CDR1 is LGHDT and CDR2 YNNKEL (reference sequence). The CDR3 is made up of 14 amino acids. Trimming left V 1 base short and J 5 bases short, with 8 bases between. The method was immunoSEQ multiplex PCR; TCRdb's version includes in-frame clones alone and lacks a portion of them. The sample holds around 95,000 clones, approximately 80% seen once. The V call is TRBV3-1 (or the pseudogene TRBV3-2), the J call TRBJ2-2; D unresolved. Sequencing used blood. The source of this sequence is a man aged 25-45 years in good health. CDR3 amino acids: CASSQVRYTGELFF. The CDR3 nucleotides read TGTGCCAGCAGCCAAGTTCGATATACCGGGGAGCTGTTTTTT.